The clone carrying this TCR beta chain was seen only a few times. Its antigen remains unknown. Trimming took off 6 bases at V and 10 bases at J, with 16 bases between the two ends. The CDR3 covers 11 residues. Germline V gene lookup returns CDR1 DFQATT and CDR2 SNEGSKA (reference sequence). The sample belongs to a study of beta chain features in type 1 diabetes. For the study at large: On cell yields, gender and age, patients and healthy donors were similar. Points from the study as a whole: More deletions and fewer insertions at VDJ junctions were found in patients with type 1 diabetes.

Expressed TCRB transcripts were sequenced because the isolated RNA had all been reverse transcribed beforehand. The repertoire was sequenced with immunoSEQ multiplex PCR; TCRdb's copy has only in-frame clones and lacks some. The table has 200,000 to 250,000 clones, around 10% seen once. This clonotype was obtained from a woman younger than 35 in good health. The V and J genes are TRBV20-1 and TRBJ2-7, with D perhaps TRBD2 (5 bases). The specimen sequenced was naive CD4+ T cells from blood. CDR3 residues: CSASQGGSQYF. In DNA, the CDR3 is TGCAGTGCAAGTCAAGGAGGCTCCCAGTACTTC.